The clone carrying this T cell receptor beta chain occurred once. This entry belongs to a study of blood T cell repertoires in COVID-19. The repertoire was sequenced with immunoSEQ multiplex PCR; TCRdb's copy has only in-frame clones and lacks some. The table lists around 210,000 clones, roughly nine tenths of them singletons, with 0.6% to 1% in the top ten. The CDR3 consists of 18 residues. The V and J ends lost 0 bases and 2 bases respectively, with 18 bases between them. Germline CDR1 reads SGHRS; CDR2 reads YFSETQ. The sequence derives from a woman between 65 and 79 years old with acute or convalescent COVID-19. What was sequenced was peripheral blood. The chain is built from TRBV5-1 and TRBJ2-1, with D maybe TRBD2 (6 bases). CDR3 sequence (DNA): TGCGCCAGCAGCTTGGGTACTTCTGGTGGGGGGACCTACAATGAGCAGTTCTTC. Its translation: CASSLGTSGGGTYNEQFF.